Presented here are 5 T cell receptor beta chains from one specimen sequenced in a study of somatic mutations in cytotoxic T cells in rheumatoid arthritis. Generated by immunoSEQ multiplex PCR, the TCRdb table keeps only in-frame clones and is missing some. The table records about 10,000 clones, roughly 73% of them present only once. The sample consisted of CD8+ T cells sorted from blood. The receptors stem from a man over 45 in good health.

The V gene is TRBV6-4, the J gene TRBJ2-2; D might be TRBD2 (5 bases). Germline V CDR1 and CDR2: MRHNA, SNTAGT. Trimming pared 6 bases from V and 7 bases from J, leaving 18 bases between. The CDR3 runs 15 residues. DNA for the CDR3: TGTGCCAGCAGCCCATCCGAAGCAGAGGGCGGGGAGCTGTTTTTT. It yields the protein CASSPSEAEGGELFF.

Here the CDR3 DNA reads TGTGCCAGCAGCGCACGTAGCGGGGGGACCTACGAGCAGTACTTC. Its translation is CASSARSGGTYEQYF. The chain joins TRBV9 to TRBJ2-7; 10 positions agree with TRBD2. Germline CDR1 is SGDLS and CDR2 is YYNGEE. With 3 bases clipped from V and 2 bases from J, the junction kept 5 bases outside the gene matches. The CDR3 has 15 residues.

The rearrangement uses TRBV14 and TRBJ2-5, with TRBD2 matching over 8 bases. Germline-derived CDR1 and CDR2 are SGHDN and FVKESK. With 3 bases clipped from V and 3 bases from J, the junction kept 6 bases outside the gene matches. The CDR3 has 15 amino acids. CDR3 sequence (DNA): TGTGCCAGCAGCCAGTTGACTAGCGCAGAAGAGACCCAGTACTTC. Protein product: CASSQLTSAEETQYF.

The V gene is TRBV18, the J gene TRBJ2-5; 8 bases match TRBD2. Germline V gene lookup returns CDR1 KGHSH and CDR2 LQKENI. The J segment lost 5 bases and the V segment lost 5 bases, leaving 13 bases of the junction unmatched. CDR3 size: 16 residues. DNA for the CDR3: TGTGCCAGCTCAGCCACCCGGGGGGGTCCAGCGGAGACCCAGTACTTC. Translated: CASSATRGGPAETQYF.

V gene TRBV7-8 combines with J gene TRBJ2-2; possible D gene TRBD1, 6 bases. Germline V gene sequence: CDR1 SGHVS, CDR2 FQNEAQ. With 2 bases removed from V and 0 bases from J, the gap between germline ends came to 10 bases. The CDR3 consists of 16 residues. CDR3 amino acids: CASSLPDSPNTGELFF. In DNA, the CDR3 is TGTGCCAGCAGCTTACCGGACAGCCCGAACACCGGGGAGCTGTTTTTT.